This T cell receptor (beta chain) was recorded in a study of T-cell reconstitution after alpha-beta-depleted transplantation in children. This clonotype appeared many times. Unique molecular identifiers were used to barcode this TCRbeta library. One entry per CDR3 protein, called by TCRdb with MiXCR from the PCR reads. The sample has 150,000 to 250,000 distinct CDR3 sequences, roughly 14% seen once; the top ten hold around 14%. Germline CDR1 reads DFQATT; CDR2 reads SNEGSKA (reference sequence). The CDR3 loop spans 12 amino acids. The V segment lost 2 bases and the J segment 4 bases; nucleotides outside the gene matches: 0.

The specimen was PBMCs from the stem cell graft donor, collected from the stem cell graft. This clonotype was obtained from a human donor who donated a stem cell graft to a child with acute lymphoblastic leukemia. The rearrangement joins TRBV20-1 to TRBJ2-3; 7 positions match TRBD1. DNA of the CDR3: TGCAGTGCTAGAACAGGGGCAGATACGCAGTATTTT. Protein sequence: CSARTGADTQYF.